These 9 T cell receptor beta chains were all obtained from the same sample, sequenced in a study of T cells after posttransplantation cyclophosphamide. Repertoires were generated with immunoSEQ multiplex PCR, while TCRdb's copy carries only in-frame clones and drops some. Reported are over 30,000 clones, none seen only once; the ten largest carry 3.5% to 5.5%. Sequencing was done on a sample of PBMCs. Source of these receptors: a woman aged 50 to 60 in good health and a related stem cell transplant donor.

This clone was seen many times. The CDR3 DNA reads TGTGCCAGCAGTCCAATCGACAGGGAAAATCAGCCCCAGCATTTT. It encodes CASSPIDRENQPQHF. This chain joins TRBV28 and TRBJ1-5; 7 positions match TRBD1. Germline CDR1 and CDR2: MDHEN and SYDVKM. V lost 5 bases to trimming and J lost 4 bases; unmatched junction nucleotides: 8. The CDR3 runs to 15 residues.

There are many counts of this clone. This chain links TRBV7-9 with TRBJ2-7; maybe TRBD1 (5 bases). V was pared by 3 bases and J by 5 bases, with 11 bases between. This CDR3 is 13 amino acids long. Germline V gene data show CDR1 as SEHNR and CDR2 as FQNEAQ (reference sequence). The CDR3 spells CASSFQGRHEQYF. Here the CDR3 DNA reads TGTGCCAGCAGCTTCCAGGGTAGACACGAGCAGTACTTC.

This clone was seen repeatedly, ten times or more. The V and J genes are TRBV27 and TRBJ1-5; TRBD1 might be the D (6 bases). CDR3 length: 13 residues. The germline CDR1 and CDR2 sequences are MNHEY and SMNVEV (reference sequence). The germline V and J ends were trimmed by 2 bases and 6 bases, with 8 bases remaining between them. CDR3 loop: CASSLNRVQPQHF. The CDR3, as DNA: TGTGCCAGCAGTTTAAACAGGGTTCAGCCCCAGCATTTT.

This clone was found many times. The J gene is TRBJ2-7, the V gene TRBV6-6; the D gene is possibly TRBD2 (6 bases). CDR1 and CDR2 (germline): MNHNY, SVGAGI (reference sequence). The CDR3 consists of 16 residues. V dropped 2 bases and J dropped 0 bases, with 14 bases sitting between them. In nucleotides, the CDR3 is TGTGCCAGCAGTTACAATGCGGGACGGAGCTCCTACGAGCAGTACTTC. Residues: CASSYNAGRSSYEQYF.

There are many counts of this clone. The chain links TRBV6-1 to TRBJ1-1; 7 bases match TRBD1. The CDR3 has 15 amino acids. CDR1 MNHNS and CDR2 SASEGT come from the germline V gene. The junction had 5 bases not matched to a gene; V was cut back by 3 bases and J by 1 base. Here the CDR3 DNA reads TGTGCCAGCAGTGACAGGGGGAGAGCGAACACTGAAGCTTTCTTT. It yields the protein CASSDRGRANTEAFF.

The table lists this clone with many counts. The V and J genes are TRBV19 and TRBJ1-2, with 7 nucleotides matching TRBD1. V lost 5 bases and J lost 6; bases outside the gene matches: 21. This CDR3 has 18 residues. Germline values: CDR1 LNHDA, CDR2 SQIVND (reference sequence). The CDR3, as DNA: TGTGCCAGTAGTCTCATCTCCTTCCCGGGACAGCCCTATGATGGCTACACCTTC. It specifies CASSLISFPGQPYDGYTF. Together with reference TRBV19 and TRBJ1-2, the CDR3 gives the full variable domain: DGGITQSPKYLFRKEGQNVTLSCEQNLNHDAMYWYRQDPGQGLRLIYYSQIVNDFQKGDIAEGYSVSREKKESFPLTVTSAQKNPTAFYLCASSLISFPGQPYDGYTFGSGTRLTVV.

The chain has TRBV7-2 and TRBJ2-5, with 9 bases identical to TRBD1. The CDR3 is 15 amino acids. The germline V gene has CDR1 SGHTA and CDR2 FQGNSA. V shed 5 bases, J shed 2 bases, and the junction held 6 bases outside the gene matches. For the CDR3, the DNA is TGTGCCAGCAGCACGGACAGGGGACCTCAAGAGACCCAGTACTTC. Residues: CASSTDRGPQETQYF.

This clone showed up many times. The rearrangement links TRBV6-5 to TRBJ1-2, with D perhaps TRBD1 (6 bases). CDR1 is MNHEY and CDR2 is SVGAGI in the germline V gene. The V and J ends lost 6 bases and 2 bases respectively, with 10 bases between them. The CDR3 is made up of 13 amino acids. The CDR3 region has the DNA TGTGCCAGCAGGCGACAGGAGAACTATGGCTACACCTTC. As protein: CASRRQENYGYTF.

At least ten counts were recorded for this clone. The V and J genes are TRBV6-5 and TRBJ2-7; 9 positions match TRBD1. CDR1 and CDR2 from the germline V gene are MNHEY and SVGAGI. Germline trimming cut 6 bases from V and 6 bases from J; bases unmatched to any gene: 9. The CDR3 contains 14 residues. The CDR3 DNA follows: TGTGCCAGCAGCCCCAGGACAGGGGCCCGCGAGCAGTACTTC. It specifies CASSPRTGAREQYF.